This T cell receptor (beta chain) was profiled in a study of control samples from healthy donors and cancer patients. Method: immunoSEQ multiplex PCR; TCRdb's copy keeps in-frame clones and lacks some. Among 150,000 to 200,000 clones listed, around 90% were seen once. The sample was blood. The sequence was collected from a young man in good health.

The DNA for the CDR3 is TGTGCCAGCAGCTTGGGACCTACTGGCTACACCTTC. The encoded protein is CASSLGPTGYTF. The chain couples TRBV25-1 to TRBJ1-2; perhaps TRBD1 as D (5 bases). This CDR3 comprises 12 residues. The germline V and J ends were trimmed by 6 bases and 7 bases, with 12 bases remaining between them. CDR1 is MGHDK and CDR2 is SYGVNS in the germline V gene.